The next 22 T cell receptor beta chains were all read from a single sample in a study of vaccination and CD4 T cells after COVID-19. With the Oncomine TCR Beta short-read assay, DNA from cultured CD4+ T cells was sequenced. TCRdb called the PCR reads again in MiXCR, with one record for every CDR3 protein. The sample includes more than 9,000 distinct CDR3 sequences, 55% to 75% of them seen just once. Treatment defined: roughly nine-day PBMC culture with coronavirus spike peptide pools or control peptides (ViraFEST assay). What these receptors recognize is not known. The source material was CD4+ T cells from blood, cultured in vitro. The receptor source for this set is a human donor who had recovered from COVID-19.

The sample holds a few counts of this clonotype. This chain joins TRBV7-2 and TRBJ1-1; TRBD1 aligns across 10 bases. V lost 5 bases to trimming and J lost 0 bases; unmatched junction nucleotides: 12. The CDR3 length is 18 residues. Germline V lookup: CDR1 SGHTA, CDR2 FQGNSA. In nucleotides, the CDR3 is TGTGCCAGCAGCGCACGTTCCGGGACAGGGGCTTTGAACACTGAAGCTTTCTTT. Protein sequence: CASSARSGTGALNTEAFF.

The chain is built from TRBV10-3 and TRBJ1-1; D ambiguous. The CDR3 is 14 amino acids. Trimming stripped 0 bases from V and 4 bases from J, with 9 bases between. Germline assignment: CDR1 ENHRY and CDR2 SYGVKD. The CDR3 DNA follows: TGTGCCATCAGTGAGTCAGGGCTGGGCACTGAAGCTTTCTTT. This codes for CAISESGLGTEAFF.

This clonotype was seen only a few times. The rearrangement joins TRBV2 to TRBJ1-2; D gene uncertain. CDR1 is SNHLY and CDR2 is FYNNEI in the germline V gene. The CDR3 is 14 amino acids. V gave up 4 bases and J gave up 7 bases, with 16 bases separating them. DNA for the CDR3: TGTGCCAGCAGTGTTCTTGCCTCCAGGAGTGGCTACACCTTC. It translates to CASSVLASRSGYTF.

The V and J genes are TRBV20-1 and TRBJ2-7; 11 bases are shared with TRBD1. The CDR3 is 15 amino acids. V dropped 2 bases and J dropped 9; count of bases not matched to a gene: 12. Germline-derived CDR1 and CDR2 are DFQATT and SNEGSKA (reference sequence). CDR3 in amino acids: CSARSPGQGGLGQYF. The CDR3, as DNA: TGCAGTGCTAGAAGCCCGGGACAGGGGGGCCTCGGGCAGTACTTC.

The chain couples TRBV20-1 to TRBJ1-1, with D possibly matching TRBD1 (5 bases). Trimming took 5 bases from V and 5 from J, leaving 21 bases between them. Germline CDR1 reads DFQATT; CDR2 reads SNEGSKA (reference sequence). The CDR3 sequence is 15 residues long. CDR3 loop: CSAYPVGGGGTEAFF. For the CDR3, the DNA is TGCAGTGCTTACCCCGTTGGGGGGGGTGGAACTGAAGCTTTCTTT.

The chain combines TRBV5-1 with TRBJ2-5, with 9 bases lining up with TRBD2. CDR1 and CDR2 (germline): SGHRS, YFSETQ. V trimming: 4 bases; J trimming: 2 bases; junction bases outside the gene matches: 6. CDR3 length equals 15 residues. The CDR3 DNA reads as TGCGCCAGCAGCCTGTCTAGCGGGACTCAAGAGACCCAGTACTTC. It codes for CASSLSSGTQETQYF.

The chain carries TRBV5-4 and TRBJ2-5; 7 bases align to TRBD1. Per germline, CDR1 SGHNT and CDR2 YYREEE (reference sequence). This CDR3 has 14 amino acids. Germline trimming cut 3 bases from V and 4 bases from J; bases unmatched to any gene: 6. Written as DNA, the CDR3 is TGTGCCAGCAGCTATACAGGGGCCAGAGAGACCCAGTACTTC. Its translation: CASSYTGARETQYF. Based on the CDR3 plus reference TRBV5-4 and TRBJ2-5, the full variable domain is ETGVTQSPTHLIKTRGQQVTLRCSSQSGHNTVSWYQQALGQGPQFIFQYYREEENGRGNFPPRFSGLQFPNYSSELNVNALELDDSALYLCASSYTGARETQYFGPGTRLLVL.

This clonotype showed up just a few times. The chain couples TRBV20-1 to TRBJ1-1; D may be TRBD1 (5 bases). The CDR3 is 13 residues long. Trimming shortened V by 3 bases and J by 3 bases, and 11 bases separated the two germline ends. Per germline, CDR1 DFQATT and CDR2 SNEGSKA (reference sequence). As DNA, the CDR3 is TGCAGTGCTAGGGGCGGGGCCGACACTGAAGCTTTCTTT. Translating it yields CSARGGADTEAFF.

The V call is TRBV4-2, the J call TRBJ2-3; D is perhaps TRBD2 (6 bases). The V end lost 2 bases, the J end lost 5 bases, and 20 bases lay between the germline ends. Germline CDR1 is LGHNA and CDR2 is YNFKEQ. This CDR3 comprises 17 residues. CDR3 in amino acids: CASSQRPWAGRVDTQYF. The CDR3 bases are TGTGCCAGCAGCCAACGCCCCTGGGCGGGAAGAGTAGATACGCAGTATTTT.

The V and J genes are TRBV18 and TRBJ1-1; D is unresolved. The CDR3 spans 12 residues. Germline V CDR1 and CDR2: KGHSH, LQKENI. V was trimmed by 4 bases and J by 7 bases, leaving 10 bases between them. CDR3 in DNA: TGTGCCAGCTCACGTGGTACAGATGAAGCTTTCTTT. Translation gives CASSRGTDEAFF.

This chain uses TRBV20-1 with TRBJ2-3; 10 bases agree with TRBD2. Germline V gene lookup returns CDR1 DFQATT and CDR2 SNEGSKA (reference sequence). CDR3 length: 15 residues. After removal of 6 bases from V and 1 base from J, the junction contained 7 bases not matched to a gene. The CDR3: CSARLAGEGTDTQYF. As DNA, the CDR3 is TGCAGTGCCCGGCTAGCGGGAGAGGGCACAGATACGCAGTATTTT.

The genes are TRBV12-3 or TRBV12-4 and TRBJ1-6, with 10 nucleotides matching TRBD1. This CDR3 comprises 17 residues. J gave up 4 bases and V 5 bases, and 8 bases lay outside the gene matches. In nucleotides, the CDR3 is TGTGCCAGCAGTATCCCCCGGACAGGGGGATATAATTCACCCCTCCACTTT. It codes for CASSIPRTGGYNSPLHF.

The chain joins TRBV5-8 to TRBJ1-5; TRBD1 agrees at 7 bases. CDR3 length equals 13 residues. The ends lost 1 base at V and 6 bases at J; junction bases unmatched: 1. CDR1 and CDR2 from the germline V gene are SGHTS and YDEGEE. CDR3 amino acids: CASSLTGVQPQHF. In nucleotides, the CDR3 is TGTGCCAGCAGCTTGACAGGGGTTCAGCCCCAGCATTTT.

This chain uses TRBV6-1 with TRBJ1-5; TRBD1 aligns across 11 bases. This CDR3 is 15 amino acids long. Germline CDR1 is MNHNS and CDR2 is SASEGT. With 6 bases clipped from V and 7 bases from J, the junction kept 8 bases outside the gene matches. CDR3 in amino acids: CASSGAGQGEQPQHF. The CDR3 coding sequence is TGTGCCAGCAGCGGCGCGGGACAGGGGGAGCAGCCCCAGCATTTT.

V usage is TRBV11-1 and J usage is TRBJ2-7; 10 bases map to TRBD1. Looked up from germline, CDR1 is SGHAT and CDR2 is FQDESV (reference sequence). V was pared by 5 bases and J by 3 bases, with 7 bases of the junction left unmatched. The CDR3 length is 15 residues. The CDR3 loop is CASSRTGTGVYEQYF. CDR3 in DNA: TGTGCCAGCAGCCGGACCGGGACAGGGGTCTACGAGCAGTACTTC. The full variable domain, in which reference TRBV11-1 and TRBJ2-7 provide the parts outside the CDR3, is EAEVAQSPRYKITEKSQAVAFWCDPISGHATLYWYRQILGQGPELLVQFQDESVVDDSQLPKDRFSAERLKGVDSTLKIQPAELGDSAMYLCASSRTGTGVYEQYFGPGTRLTVT.

The chain is built from TRBV20-1 and TRBJ2-7; D remains unclear. V shed 5 bases and J shed 1 base, with 9 bases lying between them. The length of the CDR3 is 12 residues. CDR1 is DFQATT and CDR2 is SNEGSKA in the germline V gene (reference sequence). CDR3 bases: TGCAGTGCTGTCTACATTTCCTACGAGCAGTACTTC. Its translation: CSAVYISYEQYF.

The chain employs TRBV6-5 and TRBJ1-4, with D possibly TRBD1 on 6 matching bases. The CDR3 length is 14 residues. Germline CDR1 reads MNHEY; CDR2 reads SVGAGI. V was trimmed by 4 bases and J by 4 bases, leaving 10 bases between them. CDR3 protein: CASSFQQGNEKLFF. The CDR3 DNA reads as TGTGCCAGCAGTTTTCAACAGGGTAATGAAAAACTGTTTTTT.

The chain combines TRBV30 with TRBJ2-3, with 7 bases identical to TRBD1. The CDR3 length is 15 residues. CDR1 is GTSNPN and CDR2 is SVGIG in the germline V gene (reference sequence). Unmatched junction bases numbered 3, after V lost 0 bases and J lost 0 bases. The CDR3 region has the DNA TGTGCCTGGAGTGTACAAGGGGGCAGCACAGATACGCAGTATTTT. It specifies CAWSVQGGSTDTQYF.

The V call is TRBV20-1, the J call TRBJ1-1; a possible D gene is TRBD1 (6 bases). The length of the CDR3 is 13 residues. Germline V lookup: CDR1 DFQATT, CDR2 SNEGSKA (reference sequence). V lost 6 bases to trimming and J lost 2 bases, with 13 bases between them. The CDR3 loop is CSATRQVNTEAFF. The CDR3 DNA reads as TGCAGTGCCACTAGACAGGTTAACACTGAAGCTTTCTTT.

The chain links TRBV6-1 to TRBJ2-1; possibly TRBD1 for D (6 bases). Trimming took off 5 bases at V and 9 bases at J, with 14 bases between the two ends. The CDR3 is made up of 13 amino acids. The germline V gene encodes CDR1 MNHNS and CDR2 SASEGT. The CDR3 region is CASSQNRVGEQFF. The DNA of the CDR3 is TGTGCCAGCAGTCAGAACAGGGTCGGTGAGCAGTTCTTC.

This sequence joins TRBV27 and TRBJ2-2; D may be TRBD2 (5 bases). The germline CDR1 and CDR2 sequences are MNHEY and SMNVEV (reference sequence). CDR3 size: 16 residues. Between the trimmed V and J ends, which lost 5 bases and 5 bases, there was a span of 18 bases. CDR3 residues: CASSRLAGLGTGELFF. The CDR3 DNA reads as TGTGCCAGCAGTAGGCTCGCGGGTTTAGGGACCGGGGAGCTGTTTTTT.

The rearrangement uses TRBV6-1 and TRBJ1-2; TRBD1 aligns across 7 bases. The CDR3 runs 18 residues. After removal of 5 bases from V and 4 bases from J, the junction contained 19 bases not matched to a gene. Germline V gene lookup returns CDR1 MNHNS and CDR2 SASEGT. The chain's CDR3 is CASSHQSVHEEGAYGYTF. Written as DNA, the CDR3 is TGTGCCAGCAGTCACCAGTCAGTTCACGAGGAGGGGGCCTATGGCTACACCTTC.